This entry features one TCR beta chain sequence. Its antigen is unidentified. Repeated repertoire sampling spanned the course of chemoradiotherapy. This entry is derived from a study of chemoradiotherapy in HPV16-positive cancers. As for the study in general: Candidate HPV-specific T-cell clones and common TCR motifs came from functional assays in two HPV16-positive patients. General study points: For HPV16-positive patients, expanding HPV-responsive T cells associated with longer recurrence-free survival. Candidate HPV-specific clones and E7-related TCR motifs grew in tumor during treatment.

The table came from immunoSEQ multiplex PCR; TCRdb's copy has only in-frame clones and leaves some out. This table has some 25,000 clones, approximately 93% appearing once. This material was collected from a patient who underwent chemoradiotherapy. This TCR derives from a human donor with HPV-associated anogenital cancer.

The CDR3 nucleotides are TGTGCCAGCAGCTGGACAGGGTATAGCTATGGCTACACCTTC. This translates into CASSWTGYSYGYTF. V is TRBV7-9 and J is TRBJ1-2, with 8 positions matching TRBD1. V lost 4 bases, J lost 4 bases, and 5 bases stayed unmatched. This CDR3 is built from 14 residues. Germline CDR1 reads SEHNR; CDR2 reads FQNEAQ (reference sequence).